A single sample is the source of the 21 T cell receptor beta chains below, sequenced in a study of cytomegalovirus exposure and HLA in healthy donors. PCR employed 60 Vbeta and 13 Jbeta primers. Sequenced by immunoSEQ multiplex PCR; TCRdb stores in-frame clones only, minus some. This table has under 200,000 clones, under 80% appearing once. The sample consisted of PBMCs. The receptors derive from a young woman in good health and CMV-seronegative.

This sequence joins TRBV29-1 and TRBJ2-3; 7 bases are a match to TRBD2. The ends lost 7 bases at V and 0 bases at J; junction bases unmatched: 7. The CDR3 totals 14 residues. Germline-derived CDR1 and CDR2 are SQVTM and ANQGSEA. In DNA, the CDR3 is TGCAGCGCGAACGGGGGGTTTAGCACAGATACGCAGTATTTT. Its protein is CSANGGFSTDTQYF.

This clone appeared once. The chain recombines TRBV2 with TRBJ1-2; D ambiguous. The CDR3 spans 13 residues. Germline V lookup: CDR1 SNHLY, CDR2 FYNNEI. Trimming removed 8 bases from V and 5 bases from J, with 15 bases in between. CDR3 in amino acids: CASGRVIKYGYTF. Written as DNA, the CDR3 is TGTGCCAGCGGGAGGGTCATCAAGTATGGCTACACCTTC. The whole variable domain, remainder taken from reference TRBV2 and TRBJ1-2, is EPEVTQTPSHQVTQMGQEVILRCVPISNHLYFYWYRQILGQKVEFLVSFYNNEISEKSEIFDDQFSVERPDGSNFTLKIRSTKLEDSAMYFCASGRVIKYGYTFGSGTRLTVV.

This sequence joins TRBV20-1 and TRBJ1-5; D is undetermined. Germline-derived CDR1 and CDR2 are DFQATT and SNEGSKA (reference sequence). CDR3 length equals 11 residues. V lost 4 bases to trimming and J lost 11 bases, with 12 bases between them. The CDR3 region has the DNA TGCAGTGCTATAGAGGAGGAATCCCAGCATTTT. It encodes CSAIEEESQHF.

This sequence joins TRBV5-1 and TRBJ2-7; TRBD2 might be the D (6 bases). CDR1 SGHRS and CDR2 YFSETQ come from the germline V gene. This CDR3 contains 15 residues. The V end was cut by 0 bases, the J end by 4 bases, with 14 bases between. CDR3 loop: CASSLEAGQGYEQYF. CDR3 bases: TGCGCCAGCAGCTTGGAGGCGGGGCAGGGTTACGAGCAGTACTTC.

CDR3 amino acids: CASSLFISEHTDTQYF. The DNA of the CDR3 is TGTGCCAGCAGCTTGTTTATAAGTGAACACACAGATACGCAGTATTTT. This chain connects TRBV7-9 to TRBJ2-3, with no clear D. CDR3 length: 16 amino acids. The V end was cut by 3 bases, the J end by 2 bases, with 15 bases between. CDR1 and CDR2 (germline): SEHNR, FQNEAQ (reference sequence).

The rearrangement uses TRBV7-9 and TRBJ2-2; 8 bases line up with TRBD1. CDR1 SEHNR and CDR2 FQNEAQ come from the germline V gene (reference sequence). The CDR3 is made up of 14 amino acids. The ends lost 5 bases at V and 6 bases at J; junction bases unmatched: 5. The CDR3 here is CASSPDRAPGELFF. For the CDR3, the DNA is TGTGCCAGCAGCCCGGACAGGGCCCCCGGGGAGCTGTTTTTT.

This chain connects TRBV10-2 to TRBJ1-6; TRBD1 aligns across 9 bases. Germline CDR1 and CDR2: WSHSY and SAAADI. V was clipped by 3 bases and J by 5 bases; unmatched bases: 2. The CDR3 consists of 15 residues. The CDR3 sequence is CASSEGQGNNSPLHF. The CDR3 bases are TGCGCCAGCAGTGAAGGACAGGGGAATAATTCACCCCTCCACTTT.

This rearrangement joins TRBV27 to TRBJ2-5, with 7 bases fitting TRBD1. The J call may be mistaken, given a closer DNA end match to TRBJ2-7. The CDR3 consists of 16 residues. Germline CDR1 and CDR2: MNHEY and SMNVEV (reference sequence). The CDR3 DNA follows: TGTGCCAGCAGTCCGTATACAGGGGTAGGAACCTACGAGCAGTACTTC. Translating gives CASSPYTGVGTYEQYF.

The genes are TRBV5-6 and TRBJ2-1; D uncertain. This CDR3 is 13 amino acids long. The V and J ends lost 0 bases and 9 bases respectively, with 10 bases between them. Germline lookup yields CDR1 SGHDT and CDR2 YYEEEE. The CDR3 sequence: CASSLARQAEQFF. Written as DNA, the CDR3 is TGTGCCAGCAGCTTGGCCAGGCAGGCTGAGCAGTTCTTC.

This clone turned up a few times. The genes are TRBV7-8 and TRBJ2-3; 8 bases are shared with TRBD1. The CDR3 consists of 15 residues. Trimming removed 2 bases from V and 7 bases from J; junction bases left unmatched: 8. The germline CDR1 and CDR2 sequences are SGHVS and FQNEAQ. DNA for the CDR3: TGTGCCAGCAGCTTATCAGGGGGCATGACAAATACGCAGTATTTT. It encodes CASSLSGGMTNTQYF.

J is TRBJ2-5 and V is TRBV30, with D perhaps matching TRBD2 (6 bases). The CDR3 is 13 amino acids. V gave up 5 bases and J gave up 13 bases, with 23 bases separating them. CDR1 is GTSNPN, CDR2 SVGIG, per germline (reference sequence). The CDR3 spells CAWDPAGMAGVYF. The CDR3 DNA is TGTGCCTGGGACCCGGCGGGGATGGCCGGGGTGTACTTC.

This chain links TRBV5-1 with TRBJ2-3; 12 bases are shared with TRBD2. Germline assignment: CDR1 SGHRS and CDR2 YFSETQ. The junction had 7 bases not matched to a gene; V was cut back by 0 bases and J by 2 bases. CDR3 length equals 18 residues. Here the CDR3 reads CASSLAVGLAGTTDTQYF. The CDR3 DNA follows: TGCGCCAGCAGCTTGGCCGTTGGACTAGCGGGGACCACAGATACGCAGTATTTT.

This clone was detected only a few times. V is TRBV7-2 and J is TRBJ2-1, with D tentatively TRBD1 (6 bases). This CDR3 has 14 amino acids. Germline loops: CDR1 SGHTA, CDR2 FQGNSA. V was shortened by 2 bases and J by 7 bases, with 12 bases between the two germline ends. CDR3 sequence (DNA): TGTGCCAGCAGCTTATTCGGTCAGGGGAATGAGCAGTTCTTC. Amino acid sequence: CASSLFGQGNEQFF.

This chain joins TRBV6-5 and TRBJ2-3, with D maybe TRBD2 (7 bases). Trimming removed 3 bases from V and 4 bases from J, with 14 bases in between. Per the germline V gene, CDR1 is MNHEY and CDR2 is SVGAGI. The CDR3 runs to 15 residues. CDR3 protein: CASSYSRGAADTQYF. DNA for the CDR3: TGTGCCAGCAGTTATTCTCGGGGGGCGGCAGATACGCAGTATTTT.

This sequence joins TRBV7-2 and TRBJ1-1, with D perhaps TRBD1 (6 bases). Trimming removed 5 bases at V and 7 bases at J, with 14 bases between. Germline CDR1 and CDR2: SGHTA and FQGNSA. The CDR3 is 13 amino acids. The CDR3 loop reads CASSQKKGVEAFF. The CDR3 region has the DNA TGTGCCAGCAGCCAAAAAAAGGGGGTTGAAGCTTTCTTT.

The chain combines TRBV10-3 with TRBJ2-3, with no clear D. The germline CDR1 and CDR2 sequences are ENHRY and SYGVKD. The CDR3 extends over 13 amino acids. Trimming left V 2 bases short and J 1 base short, with 4 bases between. The DNA of the CDR3 is TGTGCCATCAGTGAGCGGGGCACAGATACGCAGTATTTT. It is translated as CAISERGTDTQYF.

The chain links TRBV30 to TRBJ1-1; D is perhaps TRBD1 (6 bases). CDR3 length equals 14 residues. Germline V gene sequence: CDR1 GTSNPN, CDR2 SVGIG (reference sequence). Trimming took 6 bases from V and 4 from J, leaving 18 bases between them. The CDR3 here is CACTQQGSGTEAFF. Written as DNA, the CDR3 is TGTGCCTGCACGCAACAGGGAAGCGGCACTGAAGCTTTCTTT. Based on the CDR3 plus reference TRBV30 and TRBJ1-1, the full variable domain is SQTIHQWPATLVQPVGSPLSLECTVEGTSNPNLYWYRQAAGRGLQLLFYSVGIGQISSEVPQNLSASRPQDRQFILSSKKLLLSDSGFYLCACTQQGSGTEAFFGQGTRLTVV.

This chain links TRBV10-2 with TRBJ2-7; 12 bases are a match to TRBD2. The CDR3 loop spans 14 amino acids. Per germline, CDR1 WSHSY and CDR2 SAAADI. The J segment lost 7 bases and the V segment lost 4 bases, leaving 5 bases of the junction unmatched. The CDR3: CASSAGTSGWEQYF. CDR3 sequence (DNA): TGCGCCAGCAGTGCCGGGACTAGCGGGTGGGAGCAGTACTTC.

V and J are TRBV11-2 and TRBJ2-3; 9 bases line up with TRBD2. With V trimmed by 6 bases and J by 0 bases, 4 bases remained unmatched. CDR3 length: 15 residues. The germline CDR1 and CDR2 sequences are SGHAT and FQNNGV. CDR3 sequence (DNA): TGTGCCAGCAGACAGACTAGCGGAAGCACAGATACGCAGTATTTT. Amino acid sequence: CASRQTSGSTDTQYF.

The chain joins TRBV4-1 to TRBJ2-5; TRBD1 aligns across 7 bases. This CDR3 has 18 residues. The J segment lost 5 bases and the V segment lost 4 bases, leaving 19 bases of the junction unmatched. Germline V gene sequence: CDR1 MGHRA, CDR2 YSYEKL. The CDR3 DNA reads as TGCGCCAGCAGCCCAGAGGAACAGGGGCCCCTAGGAGCTGAGACCCAGTACTTC. It is translated as CASSPEEQGPLGAETQYF.

This chain joins TRBV9 and TRBJ2-7; D is possibly TRBD1 (5 bases). Trimming stripped 0 bases from V and 1 base from J, with 8 bases between. Germline lookup yields CDR1 SGDLS and CDR2 YYNGEE. The CDR3 covers 14 residues. CDR3 in amino acids: CASSVEGVSYEQYF. The CDR3 DNA sequence: TGTGCCAGCAGCGTAGAAGGGGTATCCTACGAGCAGTACTTC.